Below, 2 T cell receptor beta chains from the same sample are listed, as sequenced in a study of blood T cell repertoires in COVID-19. Sequenced by immunoSEQ multiplex PCR; TCRdb stores in-frame clones only, minus some. This table holds approximately 170,000 clones, about 90% found once. The sequenced sample consisted of peripheral blood. The receptors derive from a woman between 65 and 79 years old with acute or convalescent COVID-19.

J is TRBJ1-5 and V is TRBV7-2; D is ambiguous. V was cut by 5 bases and J by 1 base, with 9 bases left in between. Looked up from germline, CDR1 is SGHTA and CDR2 is FQGNSA. The CDR3 has 14 residues. The CDR3 nucleotides are TGTGCCAGCAGCCGGACGGGGAGCAATCAGCCCCAGCATTTT. Its protein product is CASSRTGSNQPQHF.

The rearrangement links TRBV19 to TRBJ1-2; a weak D match, TRBD1 (5 bases). V lost 6 bases, J lost 3 bases, and 17 bases lay in between. This CDR3 spans 15 amino acids. The germline CDR1 and CDR2 sequences are LNHDA and SQIVND (reference sequence). CDR3 DNA: TGTGCCAGTAGCCCCCGGGGAGGGGCCTACTATGGCTACACCTTC. Amino acids: CASSPRGGAYYGYTF.